This T cell receptor beta chain is from a study of blood T cell repertoires in COVID-19. About the study: Samples of COVID-19 (acute and convalescent) were obtained from the United States, Italy and Spain. PBMCs, B-cell-depleted T cells, or T cells provided the cDNA or gDNA that made up the material.

Between the trimmed V and J ends, which lost 2 bases and 7 bases, there was a span of 8 bases. Germline CDR1 reads KGHSH; CDR2 reads LQKENI. The CDR3 sequence is 12 residues long. In the authors' methods: Nucleated cell number was recorded as an estimate derived from reference gene primer amplification. The protocol was immunoSEQ multiplex PCR, while the TCRdb copy is restricted to in-frame clones and leaves out a portion. V and J calls plus clone size are reproduced from that table; the DNA served to infer D and trimming. The profile shows over 150,000 clones, about four fifths of them singletons. Specimen: peripheral blood. V is TRBV18 and J is TRBJ1-1; possible D gene TRBD1, 5 bases. This sequence was found in a man in his 70s with active or convalescent COVID-19. The CDR3 is CASSPDRIEAFF. The CDR3, as DNA: TGTGCCAGCTCACCAGACAGAATTGAAGCTTTCTTT.